Below are 30 T cell receptor beta chains sequenced from a single sample in a study of OX40 agonist ivuxolimab in advanced cancers. The table came from immunoSEQ multiplex PCR; TCRdb's copy has only in-frame clones and leaves some out. The table shows roughly 55,000 clones, with roughly three quarters occurring only once. The sample consisted of CD4+ or CD8+ T cells sorted from blood, taken in a trial of the OX40 agonist ivuxolimab. These receptor sequences come from an adult with an advanced solid tumor such as melanoma, head and neck, liver or kidney cancer.

The V gene is TRBV6-5, the J gene TRBJ2-7; TRBD1 matches at 7 bases. The germline V gene has CDR1 MNHEY and CDR2 SVGAGI. The length of the CDR3 is 14 residues. V lost 6 bases and J lost 0; bases outside the gene matches: 5. This chain's CDR3 is CASRPRGSSYEQYF. CDR3 sequence (DNA): TGTGCCAGCAGGCCCAGGGGGTCCTCCTACGAGCAGTACTTC.

The chain employs TRBV11-2 and TRBJ1-1; 7 bases line up with TRBD1. The CDR3 is 13 amino acids. In germline, CDR1 is SGHAT, CDR2 FQNNGV. Trimming removed 1 base from V and 8 bases from J; junction bases left unmatched: 4. The chain's CDR3 is CASSLGQGREAFF. As DNA, the CDR3 is TGTGCCAGCAGCTTAGGACAGGGAAGGGAAGCTTTCTTT.

V usage is TRBV5-1 and J usage is TRBJ1-1; no clear D. The CDR3 has 13 residues. Germline V gene data show CDR1 as SGHRS and CDR2 as YFSETQ. Trimming stripped 0 bases from V and 3 bases from J, with 6 bases between. DNA for the CDR3: TGCGCCAGCAGCTTGGCCGTAGACACTGAAGCTTTCTTT. Protein sequence: CASSLAVDTEAFF.

This chain uses TRBV7-9 with TRBJ2-2; 10 nucleotides match TRBD2. J was trimmed by 1 base and V by 5 bases; bases with no gene match: 4. The CDR3 runs 16 residues. Germline-derived CDR1 and CDR2 are SEHNR and FQNEAQ (reference sequence). As DNA, the CDR3 is TGTGCCAGCAGCAACCGACTAGCGGGGAACACCGGGGAGCTGTTTTTT. Translating it yields CASSNRLAGNTGELFF. Drawing the rest from reference TRBV7-9 and TRBJ2-2, the complete variable domain is DTGVSQNPRHKITKRGQNVTFRCDPISEHNRLYWYRQTLGQGPEFLTYFQNEAQLEKSRLLSDRFSAERPKGSFSTLEIQRTEQGDSAMYLCASSNRLAGNTGELFFGEGSRLTVL.

The chain uses TRBV14 and TRBJ2-2; TRBD2 might be the D (6 bases). Trimming stripped 4 bases from V and 5 bases from J, with 14 bases between. The CDR3 spans 15 residues. The V gene's germline CDR1 is SGHDN and CDR2 FVKESK. The CDR3 region is CASSPQAGPTGELFF. The CDR3 DNA sequence: TGTGCCAGCAGCCCACAAGCGGGCCCGACCGGGGAGCTGTTTTTT.

The chain joins TRBV5-6 to TRBJ2-1, with D unresolved. The CDR3 is made up of 15 amino acids. The V gene lost 4 bases and the J gene lost 3 bases, with 14 bases spanning the gap. Germline V lookup: CDR1 SGHDT, CDR2 YYEEEE. The CDR3, as DNA: TGTGCCAGCAGCCCGAACGAGCATCTCTACAATGAGCAGTTCTTC. Translation: CASSPNEHLYNEQFF.

The chain recombines TRBV9 with TRBJ2-5, with 9 bases identical to TRBD2. The J call may be mistaken, given a closer DNA end match to TRBJ2-7. The CDR3 covers 13 residues. From germline, CDR1 is SGDLS and CDR2 YYNGEE. CDR3 DNA: TGTGCCAGCAGCACCGGGACTAGCCACGAGCAGTACTTC. Translating it yields CASSTGTSHEQYF.

The chain carries TRBV5-8 and TRBJ2-5; 7 nucleotides align to TRBD1. The CDR3 is 15 amino acids. Germline lookup yields CDR1 SGHTS and CDR2 YDEGEE. V was clipped by 4 bases and J by 5 bases; unmatched bases: 11. The CDR3 spells CASSRKDRSGETQYF. The CDR3 bases are TGTGCCAGCAGCCGAAAGGACAGGTCCGGGGAGACCCAGTACTTC.

The chain couples TRBV28 to TRBJ1-5; no clear D gene. The CDR3 is made up of 15 amino acids. Trimming left V 5 bases short and J 2 bases short, with 13 bases between. Germline V CDR1 and CDR2: MDHEN, SYDVKM. The CDR3 region has the DNA TGTGCCAGCAGTCCTACACTGAGGGGCAATCAGCCCCAGCATTTT. It codes for CASSPTLRGNQPQHF.

This clone came up once. At one of its ends the junction is not consistent with the germline gene, which may arise from a read error. V is TRBV18 and J is TRBJ2-7; 8 nucleotides line up with TRBD1. Germline assignment: CDR1 KGHSH and CDR2 LQKENI. This CDR3 contains 17 residues. CDR3 region: CATSRNQGQGPGYEQYF. CDR3 in DNA: TGTGCCACCTCAAGAAATCAAGGACAGGGCCCGGGCTACGAGCAGTACTTC.

This clone was seen just once. J is TRBJ1-4 and V is TRBV6-6; 7 nucleotides agree with TRBD1. CDR1 and CDR2 (germline): MNHNY, SVGAGI (reference sequence). The CDR3 sequence is 15 residues long. V shed 5 bases and J 5 bases; nucleotides not matched to a gene: 8. Written as DNA, the CDR3 is TGTGCCAGCAGTGTACAGGGGAAAAGAAATGAAAAACTGTTTTTT. This codes for CASSVQGKRNEKLFF.

The rearrangement joins TRBV28 to TRBJ1-2; D unresolved. CDR1 and CDR2 from the germline V gene are MDHEN and SYDVKM. The ends were cut back, 2 bases at V and 8 bases at J, with 9 bases in the middle. The CDR3 runs to 12 residues. Here the CDR3 DNA reads TGTGCCAGCAGTTTAAACGGTCGCGGCTACACCTTC. It codes for CASSLNGRGYTF.

This clone was observed once. V gene TRBV20-1 combines with J gene TRBJ2-3; D not resolved. Germline CDR1 and CDR2: DFQATT and SNEGSKA (reference sequence). CDR3 length: 11 amino acids. Trimming stripped 3 bases from V and 5 bases from J, with 6 bases between. For the CDR3, the DNA is TGCAGTGCTAGGGGAAGAGATACGCAGTATTTT. Translating gives CSARGRDTQYF.

The sample holds a few counts of this clone. The chain employs TRBV28 and TRBJ1-5, with 7 positions matching TRBD1. CDR3 size: 13 residues. The germline V gene encodes CDR1 MDHEN and CDR2 SYDVKM. V lost 6 bases and J lost 11; bases outside the gene matches: 10. CDR3 DNA: TGTGCCAGCAGCCAGAGGGGGCTTTCGACCCAGCATTTT. This gives the protein CASSQRGLSTQHF.

The chain carries TRBV27 and TRBJ1-6; 8 bases map to TRBD1. The CDR3 has 16 residues. The germline V gene encodes CDR1 MNHEY and CDR2 SMNVEV (reference sequence). V gave up 11 bases and J gave up 7 bases; unmatched junction bases: 16. Here the CDR3 DNA reads TGTGCCTCCCAGGGGGCAGGGGGCAGACTGAATTCACCCCTCCACTTT. Amino acids: CASQGAGGRLNSPLHF.

This clone was counted a few times. The chain couples TRBV18 to TRBJ1-6; TRBD1 might be the D (5 bases). Germline lookup yields CDR1 KGHSH and CDR2 LQKENI. Deletions cut 4 bases from V and 6 bases from J, with 13 bases between. The CDR3 sequence is 15 residues long. Here the CDR3 DNA reads TGTGCCAGCTCACTATCCGGGGGGAGTAATTCACCCCTCCACTTT. Amino acid sequence: CASSLSGGSNSPLHF.

This rearrangement joins TRBV27 to TRBJ2-7, with 11 bases lining up with TRBD1. The J segment lost 4 bases and the V segment lost 6 bases, leaving 14 bases of the junction unmatched. The CDR3 runs 17 residues. CDR1 is MNHEY and CDR2 is SMNVEV in the germline V gene (reference sequence). CDR3 coding DNA: TGTGCCAGCAGCCCCGGACGTCGGACAGGGGGCGCGTACGAGCAGTACTTC. It specifies CASSPGRRTGGAYEQYF.

This chain uses TRBV7-3 with TRBJ2-1; weak D call: TRBD2 (5 bases). V shed 4 bases and J shed 12 bases, with 16 bases lying between them. Germline V gene sequence: CDR1 SGHTA, CDR2 FQGTGA. The CDR3 has 13 amino acids. CDR3 sequence reads: CASSSPPRVRQFF. The CDR3 bases are TGTGCCAGCAGCTCCCCCCCGCGGGTGAGGCAGTTCTTC.

This clone was detected once. The chain uses TRBV6-1 and TRBJ2-5; the match to TRBD2 covers 11 bases. Trimming cost V 3 bases and J 5 bases; bases outside gene matches: 5. The CDR3 totals 15 residues. Germline V gene data show CDR1 as MNHNS and CDR2 as SASEGT. This CDR3 reads CASSDPIAGGETQYF. Here the CDR3 DNA reads TGTGCCAGCAGTGATCCTATAGCGGGAGGGGAGACCCAGTACTTC.

The chain joins TRBV7-9 to TRBJ1-2; D ambiguous. Trimming took off 5 bases at V and 7 bases at J, with 29 bases between the two ends. CDR1 and CDR2 (germline): SEHNR, FQNEAQ (reference sequence). The length of the CDR3 is 18 residues. CDR3 protein: CASSKTRQYGPGVSGYTF. In nucleotides, the CDR3 is TGTGCCAGCAGCAAAACTCGGCAGTACGGACCCGGGGTGAGTGGCTACACCTTC.

This clone has just a few counts. V gene TRBV9 combines with J gene TRBJ2-3; no definite D call. The CDR3 spans 14 residues. V lost 3 bases and J 2 bases, leaving 10 bases between the germline ends. Germline V lookup: CDR1 SGDLS, CDR2 YYNGEE. CDR3 region: CASSARRNTDTQYF. The CDR3 nucleotides are TGTGCCAGCAGCGCTCGACGTAACACAGATACGCAGTATTTT.

In nucleotides, the CDR3 is TGTGCCAGCAGATCAGTTTCACCCCTCCACTTT. Its protein is CASRSVSPLHF. This chain uses TRBV6-5 with TRBJ1-6, with no clear D. The CDR3 has 11 amino acids. Germline CDR1 is MNHEY and CDR2 is SVGAGI. V lost 6 bases and J 9 bases, leaving 6 bases between the germline ends.

This sequence joins TRBV7-2 and TRBJ2-2, with D perhaps matching TRBD1 or TRBD2 (5 bases each). CDR3 length: 13 residues. Per the germline V gene, CDR1 is SGHTA and CDR2 is FQGNSA. V dropped 5 bases and J dropped 10 bases, with 14 bases sitting between them. The CDR3 sequence is CASSPGPLEELFF. The CDR3 DNA reads as TGTGCCAGCAGCCCGGGGCCCTTGGAGGAGCTGTTTTTT.

The chain is built from TRBV7-9 and TRBJ2-2; D gene uncertain. Germline assignment: CDR1 SEHNR and CDR2 FQNEAQ (reference sequence). V was cut by 2 bases and J by 3 bases, with 16 bases left in between. The CDR3 length is 17 residues. The chain's CDR3 is CASSLRILSEYTGELFF. The CDR3 coding sequence is TGTGCCAGCAGCTTACGGATTTTGAGTGAATACACCGGGGAGCTGTTTTTT.

This sequence joins TRBV15 and TRBJ1-3, with a weak D call TRBD1 (6 bases). V was clipped by 1 base and J by 0 bases, with 16 bases between them. In germline, CDR1 is LNHNV, CDR2 YYDKDF (reference sequence). The CDR3 length is 18 residues. CDR3 in DNA: TGTGCCACCAGCAGAGGAGAGGGGGGAACTGGCTCTGGAAACACCATATATTTT. Translating it yields CATSRGEGGTGSGNTIYF. The complete variable domain, with remaining parts taken from reference TRBV15 and TRBJ1-3, reads DAMVIQNPRYQVTQFGKPVTLSCSQTLNHNVMYWYQQKSSQAPKLLFHYYDKDFNNEADTPDNFQSRRPNTSFCFLDIRSPGLGDTAMYLCATSRGEGGTGSGNTIYFGEGSWLTVV.

The CDR3 region is CAREVAGGLTDTQYF. CDR3 coding DNA: TGCGCCAGGGAAGTAGCGGGGGGCCTCACAGATACGCAGTATTTT. This chain joins TRBV5-1 and TRBJ2-3, with 10 nucleotides matching TRBD2. The germline V gene encodes CDR1 SGHRS and CDR2 YFSETQ. The CDR3 totals 15 residues. Losses at the gene ends were 8 bases for V and 2 bases for J; bases not matched to a gene: 8.

The chain has TRBV10-1 and TRBJ2-1, with 10 positions matching TRBD2. V trimming: 8 bases; J trimming: 6 bases; junction bases outside the gene matches: 10. The CDR3 runs to 15 residues. CDR1 WNHNN and CDR2 SYGVQD come from the germline V gene (reference sequence). The chain's CDR3 is CASGHSGRPGNEQFF. CDR3 bases: TGCGCCAGCGGTCATAGCGGGAGGCCGGGCAATGAGCAGTTCTTC.

This chain joins TRBV6-1 and TRBJ2-3; possible D gene TRBD2, 5 bases. V lost 2 bases to trimming and J lost 4 bases, with 16 bases between them. This CDR3 spans 16 amino acids. Germline V gene data show CDR1 as MNHNS and CDR2 as SASEGT. The CDR3 DNA reads TGTGCCAGCAGTGAAATTGGAGGACTCAAACCAGATACGCAGTATTTT. Its protein product is CASSEIGGLKPDTQYF.

This chain uses TRBV30 with TRBJ1-5, with 8 bases lining up with TRBD1. Germline CDR1 is GTSNPN and CDR2 is SVGIG (reference sequence). The CDR3 has 17 amino acids. V shed 5 bases and J 0 bases; nucleotides not matched to a gene: 12. CDR3: CAWAQKDRGYSNQPQHF. CDR3 coding DNA: TGTGCCTGGGCCCAAAAAGACAGGGGCTATAGCAATCAGCCCCAGCATTTT.

The chain combines TRBV11-3 with TRBJ2-2; 8 positions agree with TRBD1. CDR1 is SGHNT and CDR2 is YENEEA in the germline V gene. V was clipped by 5 bases and J by 0 bases; unmatched bases: 5. The CDR3 runs 16 residues. As DNA, the CDR3 is TGTGCCAGCAGCCCAGGACAGGGCTCGAACACCGGGGAGCTGTTTTTT. As protein: CASSPGQGSNTGELFF.